A single sample is the source of the 22 T cell receptor beta chains below, sequenced in a study of T cell repertoires in cytomegalovirus infection. For these receptors, no antigen is known. TCRdb re-called the reads with MiXCR, one entry per CDR3 protein. The sample consists of 100,000 to 150,000 distinct CDR3 sequences, 32% of them appearing once. Sequenced material: CD8+ T cells from cultured PBMCs, taken from culture after CMV antigen stimulation. Every receptor here comes from a human donor in good health (CMV status not recorded). Some clones in this sample may be carry-over from other donors' samples.

A single count supports this clonotype. This chain connects TRBV25-1 to TRBJ1-4; D unclear. The CDR3 length is 11 residues. Trimming stripped 8 bases from V and 10 bases from J, with 11 bases between. The germline V gene has CDR1 MGHDK and CDR2 SYGVNS. CDR3 bases: TGTGCCAGCGCCCCGAGTGGAAAACTGTTTTTT. Its protein product is CASAPSGKLFF.

This chain uses TRBV28 with TRBJ1-5, with D perhaps matching TRBD1 (5 bases). V was clipped by 1 base and J by 4 bases, with 11 bases between them. Germline CDR1 is MDHEN and CDR2 is SYDVKM. This CDR3 has 15 residues. CDR3: CASSLFGGLNQPQHF. Written as DNA, the CDR3 is TGTGCCAGCAGTTTATTTGGGGGACTGAATCAGCCCCAGCATTTT.

This chain links TRBV28 with TRBJ2-1; TRBD2 agrees at 8 bases. The J segment lost 4 bases and the V segment lost 5 bases, leaving 7 bases of the junction unmatched. This CDR3 region has 15 residues. The germline V gene has CDR1 MDHEN and CDR2 SYDVKM. CDR3 sequence (DNA): TGTGCCAGCAGTATCGGGGGGGCCGGTTACAATGAGCAGTTCTTC. Protein: CASSIGGAGYNEQFF.

The J gene is TRBJ2-1, the V gene TRBV7-3; perhaps D is TRBD1 or TRBD2 (5 bases each). The germline V gene encodes CDR1 SGHTA and CDR2 FQGTGA. Trimming left V 1 base short and J 5 bases short, with 18 bases between. This CDR3 is built from 17 residues. The CDR3 nucleotides read TGTGCCAGCAGCTTAAACCCCGGTCGGGACCTTCACAATGAGCAGTTCTTC. Its translation: CASSLNPGRDLHNEQFF. Filled out from reference TRBV7-3 and TRBJ2-1, the complete variable domain reads GAGVSQTPSNKVTEKGKYVELRCDPISGHTALYWYRQSLGQGPEFLIYFQGTGAADDSGLPNDRFFAVRPEGSVSTLKIQRTERGDSAVYLCASSLNPGRDLHNEQFFGPGTRLTVL.

This chain joins TRBV12-3 or TRBV12-4 and TRBJ2-7; D may be TRBD2 (6 bases). The V and J ends lost 4 bases and 1 base respectively, with 8 bases between them. CDR3 size: 13 residues. This CDR3 reads CASSWGLSYEQYF. CDR3 nucleotides: TGTGCCAGCAGTTGGGGACTTTCCTACGAGCAGTACTTC.

The chain employs TRBV15 and TRBJ1-5; D unresolved. Germline lookup yields CDR1 LNHNV and CDR2 YYDKDF (reference sequence). The CDR3 contains 17 residues. V lost 0 bases, J lost 2 bases, and 14 bases lay in between. CDR3 in amino acids: CATSREQRDRGNQPQHF. CDR3 DNA sequence: TGTGCCACCAGCAGAGAACAACGGGATCGGGGCAATCAGCCCCAGCATTTT.

This clonotype was seen a handful of times. The V gene is TRBV7-9, the J gene TRBJ1-4; 7 nucleotides align to TRBD1. Germline trimming cut 3 bases from V and 7 bases from J; bases unmatched to any gene: 8. The CDR3 length is 15 residues. Germline V gene lookup returns CDR1 SEHNR and CDR2 FQNEAQ (reference sequence). As DNA, the CDR3 is TGTGCCAGCAGCTTGGGAAAACAGGGGTCTGAAAAACTGTTTTTT. It codes for CASSLGKQGSEKLFF.

The chain links TRBV11-2 to TRBJ1-1, with D perhaps matching TRBD1 (5 bases). Trimming stripped 1 base from V and 1 base from J, with 7 bases between. This CDR3 spans 14 amino acids. CDR1 SGHAT and CDR2 FQNNGV come from the germline V gene. DNA of the CDR3: TGTGCCAGCAGCTTAGGGACAACGAACACTGAAGCTTTCTTT. This codes for CASSLGTTNTEAFF. The whole variable domain, filled in from reference TRBV11-2 and TRBJ1-1, reads EAGVAQSPRYKIIEKRQSVAFWCNPISGHATLYWYQQILGQGPKLLIQFQNNGVVDDSQLPKDRFSAERLKGVDSTLKIQPAKLEDSAVYLCASSLGTTNTEAFFGQGTRLTVV.

The chain couples TRBV7-9 to TRBJ2-2, with a possible D match to TRBD2 (5 bases). The CDR3 has 12 amino acids. The germline V gene encodes CDR1 SEHNR and CDR2 FQNEAQ (reference sequence). V was trimmed by 8 bases and J by 4 bases, leaving 8 bases between them. As DNA, the CDR3 is TGTGCCAGCGGAGGAGGCACCGGGGAGCTGTTTTTT. Its translation is CASGGGTGELFF. The variable domain in full, completed from reference TRBV7-9 and TRBJ2-2, reads DTGVSQNPRHKITKRGQNVTFRCDPISEHNRLYWYRQTLGQGPEFLTYFQNEAQLEKSRLLSDRFSAERPKGSFSTLEIQRTEQGDSAMYLCASGGGTGELFFGEGSRLTVL.

The V call is TRBV5-6, the J call TRBJ2-1, with D maybe TRBD1 (6 bases). CDR1 and CDR2 (germline): SGHDT, YYEEEE. The CDR3 spans 15 residues. The ends were cut back, 0 bases at V and 4 bases at J, with 11 bases in the middle. DNA of the CDR3: TGTGCCAGCAGCTTGGGTGGGGACATGTACAATGAGCAGTTCTTC. Translated, it gives CASSLGGDMYNEQFF.

This clonotype was found a few times. The V call is TRBV19, the J call TRBJ1-2, with D possibly being TRBD1 (6 bases). Trimming shortened V by 6 bases and J by 8 bases, and 13 bases separated the two germline ends. This CDR3 region has 12 residues. Per germline, CDR1 LNHDA and CDR2 SQIVND (reference sequence). The CDR3 bases are TGTGCCAGTAGGGACAGCGTTCAAGGCTACACCTTC. It encodes CASRDSVQGYTF.

This clonotype came up a few times. V gene TRBV29-1 combines with J gene TRBJ2-3; 9 bases are shared with TRBD2. The CDR3 length is 18 residues. Trimming removed 5 bases from V and 0 bases from J; junction bases left unmatched: 15. Germline V lookup: CDR1 SQVTM, CDR2 ANQGSEA. The CDR3 is CSVSEVAGDLSSTDTQYF. As DNA, the CDR3 is TGCAGCGTTTCCGAAGTAGCGGGGGATTTATCTAGCACAGATACGCAGTATTTT.

With regard to this clonotype: One base away lies a much larger clone, so this may be a sequencing read error. V is TRBV7-9 and J is TRBJ2-5, with no clear D. The CDR3 is 15 amino acids. Looked up from germline, CDR1 is SEHNR and CDR2 is FQNEAQ (reference sequence). The DNA for the CDR3 is TGTGCCAGCAGCTTAGGCCCGGACGGGCAAGAGTCCCAGTACTTC. Amino acids: CASSLGPDGQESQYF.

This chain links TRBV7-2 with TRBJ2-5; D is tentatively TRBD1 or TRBD2 (7 bases each). From germline, CDR1 is SGHTA and CDR2 FQGNSA. CDR3 length: 13 residues. Trimming removed 5 bases from V and 9 bases from J, with 16 bases in between. The CDR3 sequence: CASSDAGGGSQYF. In nucleotides, the CDR3 is TGTGCCAGCAGCGACGCAGGGGGAGGGTCCCAGTACTTC.

Worth noting for this clonotype: Just one base apart from a much larger clone, this may be a read error. In nucleotides, the CDR3 is TGTACCAGCAGTCAAACTACCTACGAGCAGTACTTC. Its translation is CTSSQTTYEQYF. V and J are TRBV12-3 or TRBV12-4 and TRBJ2-7, with D unclear. This CDR3 comprises 12 residues.

Only a few counts were recorded for this clonotype. The CDR3 loop is CASSHDGQGTDTQYF. The CDR3 DNA reads as TGTGCCAGCAGCCATGACGGACAGGGCACAGATACGCAGTATTTT. The chain links TRBV14 to TRBJ2-3, with 7 bases fitting TRBD1. CDR1 SGHDN and CDR2 FVKESK come from the germline V gene. The CDR3 totals 15 residues. After removal of 3 bases from V and 1 base from J, the junction contained 4 bases not matched to a gene.

In nucleotides, the CDR3 is TGTGCCAGCAGTGGGACTAGCGGGGGAAGAGATACGCAGTATTTT. Translated, it gives CASSGTSGGRDTQYF. The chain joins TRBV2 to TRBJ2-3; 13 bases align to TRBD2. The V and J ends lost 4 bases and 5 bases, in that order; junction bases with no gene match: 3. From germline, CDR1 is SNHLY and CDR2 FYNNEI. The CDR3 runs to 15 residues.

This clonotype has ten or more counts. The chain carries TRBV5-5 and TRBJ1-1, with 7 bases matching TRBD1. The ends lost 2 bases at V and 2 bases at J; junction bases unmatched: 9. The germline gives CDR1 SGHKS, CDR2 YYEKEE (reference sequence). This CDR3 region has 16 residues. In DNA form, the CDR3 reads TGTGCCAGCAGCTTCTACACAGGGGTAAGAAACACTGAAGCTTTCTTT. Amino acids: CASSFYTGVRNTEAFF.

In its sample, this clonotype was seen many times. The J gene is TRBJ2-7, the V gene TRBV10-3; 9 positions match TRBD2. The CDR3 has 18 residues. Losses at the gene ends were 3 bases for V and 0 bases for J; bases not matched to a gene: 12. Germline values: CDR1 ENHRY, CDR2 SYGVKD. CDR3 sequence: CAISDASSGGFNSYEQYF. CDR3 coding DNA: TGTGCCATCAGTGACGCGTCCAGCGGGGGGTTCAACTCCTACGAGCAGTACTTC.

The chain uses TRBV7-9 and TRBJ2-1, with 7 bases fitting TRBD1. The trim removed 5 bases at V and 4 bases at J, leaving 8 bases unmatched. The germline V gene has CDR1 SEHNR and CDR2 FQNEAQ (reference sequence). The CDR3 covers 15 residues. The CDR3 is CASSRAPGQYNEQFF. CDR3 bases: TGTGCCAGCAGCCGGGCCCCGGGACAGTACAATGAGCAGTTCTTC.

The table lists this clonotype with many counts. V is TRBV7-8 and J is TRBJ1-2; 8 positions agree with TRBD1. In germline, CDR1 is SGHVS, CDR2 FQNEAQ. The CDR3 is 13 amino acids. V trimming: 8 bases; J trimming: 4 bases; junction bases outside the gene matches: 6. Here the CDR3 reads CASGQGLGYGYTF. The DNA of the CDR3 is TGTGCCAGCGGACAGGGCTTGGGCTATGGCTACACCTTC. The entire variable domain, with the rest obtained from reference TRBV7-8 and TRBJ1-2, is as follows: GAGVSQSPRYKVAKRGQDVALRCDPISGHVSLFWYQQALGQGPEFLTYFQNEAQLDKSGLPSDRFFAERPEGSVSTLKIQRTQQEDSAVYLCASGQGLGYGYTFGSGTRLTVV.

This clonotype appeared a few times. The chain links TRBV6-6 to TRBJ2-1; possibly TRBD2 for D (6 bases). This CDR3 region has 13 residues. Looked up from germline, CDR1 is MNHNY and CDR2 is SVGAGI (reference sequence). Trimming removed 5 bases at V and 7 bases at J, with 12 bases between. The CDR3 nucleotides are TGTGCCAGCAGTATCGTAAGCGGGAATGAGCAGTTCTTC. This translates into CASSIVSGNEQFF.